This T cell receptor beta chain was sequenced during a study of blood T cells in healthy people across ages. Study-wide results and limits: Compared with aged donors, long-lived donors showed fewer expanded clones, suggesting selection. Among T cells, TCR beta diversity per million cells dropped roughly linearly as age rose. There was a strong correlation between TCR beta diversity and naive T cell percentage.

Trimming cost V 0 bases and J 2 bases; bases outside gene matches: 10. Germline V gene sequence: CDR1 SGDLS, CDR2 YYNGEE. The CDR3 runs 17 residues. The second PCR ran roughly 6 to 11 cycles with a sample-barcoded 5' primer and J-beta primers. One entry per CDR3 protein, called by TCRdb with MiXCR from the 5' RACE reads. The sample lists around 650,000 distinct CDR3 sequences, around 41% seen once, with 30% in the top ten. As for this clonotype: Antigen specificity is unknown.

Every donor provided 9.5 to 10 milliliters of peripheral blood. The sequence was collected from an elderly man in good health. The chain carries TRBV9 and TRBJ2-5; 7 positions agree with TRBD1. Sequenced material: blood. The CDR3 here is CASSVDPGQELQETQYF. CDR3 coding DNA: TGTGCCAGCAGCGTAGACCCAGGACAGGAGTTACAAGAGACCCAGTACTTC.